A single sample is the source of the 26 T cell receptor beta chains below, sequenced in a study of Graves' ophthalmopathy and Graves' hyperthyroidism. The authors amplified TCR beta CDR3 regions, and they did so from RNA transcripts for repertoire sequencing. Second-round multiplex PCR followed a first-round RT-PCR using HTBI primers. Each CDR3 protein gets one entry after TCRdb re-called the multiplex PCR reads with MiXCR. The sample lists a few hundred thousand distinct CDR3 sequences, about a sixth seen once, with roughly 2.4% in the top ten. The sample taken for sequencing was peripheral blood. These receptors were collected from an adult woman with stable Graves' hyperthyroidism.

This chain joins TRBV6-1 and TRBJ2-3; 9 bases fit TRBD2. V shed 5 bases, J shed 6 bases, and the junction held 6 bases outside the gene matches. The CDR3 has 14 amino acids. Looked up from germline, CDR1 is MNHNS and CDR2 is SASEGT. The CDR3 spells CASSPGLALDTQYF. As DNA, the CDR3 is TGTGCCAGCAGTCCCGGACTAGCGTTGGATACGCAGTATTTT.

This clonotype was detected many times. J is TRBJ2-7 and V is TRBV29-1; either TRBD1 or TRBD2 may fit D (5 bases each). V dropped 4 bases and J dropped 0 bases, with 7 bases sitting between them. The CDR3 length is 12 residues. Germline V CDR1 and CDR2: SQVTM, ANQGSEA. The CDR3 loop is CSVGDGSYEQYF. CDR3 nucleotides: TGCAGCGTTGGGGACGGCTCCTACGAGCAGTACTTC.

This clonotype was seen ten or more times. This rearrangement joins TRBV28 to TRBJ2-5; 7 positions agree with TRBD1. CDR3 length equals 17 residues. CDR1 and CDR2 (germline): MDHEN, SYDVKM. Trimming at V came to 5 bases and at J to 1 base, leaving 13 bases not matched to a gene. In nucleotides, the CDR3 is TGTGCCAGCAGTCTAGAACCGGACAGGAGGACCCAAGAGACCCAGTACTTC. Its translation: CASSLEPDRRTQETQYF.

This clonotype showed up just a few times. Without the conserved terminal phenylalanine or tryptophan, this CDR3 likely stems from a read error. The chain is built from TRBV12-3 or TRBV12-4 and TRBJ2-2, with TRBD1 identical over 11 bases. The CDR3 loop spans 18 amino acids. The V and J ends lost 5 bases and 6 bases, in that order; junction bases with no gene match: 14. CDR3 loop: CASSPRQTGTGGAGELFL. The CDR3 nucleotides are TGTGCCAGCAGTCCCCGCCAGACCGGGACAGGGGGGGCCGGGGAGCTGTTTCTT.

This clonotype was recorded a few times. At one of its ends the junction is not consistent with the germline gene, which may arise from a read error. This chain links TRBV3-1 with TRBJ2-2; tentative D call: TRBD1 (6 bases). The CDR3 contains 17 residues. In germline, CDR1 is LGHDT, CDR2 YNNKEL (reference sequence). The CDR3 protein is CASSQENRVRTAGELFF. For the CDR3, the DNA is TGTGCCAGCAGCCAAGAGAACAGGGTTAGGACGGCCGGGGAGCTGTTCTTT.

The rearrangement links TRBV5-1 to TRBJ2-5, with D possibly TRBD2 on 6 matching bases. The CDR3 consists of 14 residues. Deletions cut 4 bases from V and 0 bases from J, with 10 bases between. Germline loops: CDR1 SGHRS, CDR2 YFSETQ. In nucleotides, the CDR3 is TGCGCCAGCAGCGAGCGGGCGTACCAAGAGACCCAGTACTTC. Amino acids: CASSERAYQETQYF.

This chain links TRBV27 with TRBJ1-5, with D perhaps TRBD1 (5 bases). The germline gives CDR1 MNHEY, CDR2 SMNVEV (reference sequence). Trimming shortened V by 5 bases and J by 2 bases, and 13 bases separated the two germline ends. The CDR3 is 15 amino acids. Here the CDR3 DNA reads TGTGCCAGCAGTCCCGGGGGACTGGGCAATCAGCCCCAGCATTTT. Translation: CASSPGGLGNQPQHF.

This clonotype appeared many times. The V gene is TRBV20-1, the J gene TRBJ1-6; 8 positions agree with TRBD1. Trimming cost V 1 base and J 9 bases; bases outside gene matches: 14. The CDR3 sequence is 17 residues long. Germline-derived CDR1 and CDR2 are DFQATT and SNEGSKA (reference sequence). The chain's CDR3 is CSARAKFPAQGVSPLHF. The CDR3 nucleotides read TGCAGTGCTAGAGCTAAATTTCCAGCACAGGGGGTTTCACCCCTCCACTTT.

This clonotype appeared many times. The chain recombines TRBV10-3 with TRBJ1-5; D is unclear. Germline V gene data show CDR1 as ENHRY and CDR2 as SYGVKD. This CDR3 comprises 16 residues. Trimming took 0 bases from V and 0 from J, leaving 9 bases between them. CDR3 sequence: CAISESASYSNQPQHF. The CDR3 DNA follows: TGTGCCATCAGTGAGTCGGCCTCTTATAGCAATCAGCCCCAGCATTTT.

J is TRBJ1-1 and V is TRBV13, with a possible D match to TRBD1 (5 bases). Germline values: CDR1 PRHDT, CDR2 FYEKMQ (reference sequence). V lost 8 bases and J lost 7, with 11 bases in between. The CDR3 length is 11 residues. In DNA form, the CDR3 reads TGTGCCAGCGTCGGGGGTGGTGAAGCTTTCTTT. Protein product: CASVGGGEAFF.

V and J are TRBV3-1 and TRBJ2-2, with 7 positions matching TRBD2. Germline V gene data show CDR1 as LGHDT and CDR2 as YNNKEL (reference sequence). V lost 8 bases, J lost 5 bases, and 8 bases stayed unmatched. CDR3 length: 14 residues. The CDR3 protein is CASGGGPRTGELFF. The CDR3 nucleotides read TGTGCCAGCGGGGGAGGGCCAAGGACCGGGGAGCTGTTTTTT.

This clonotype was seen many times. The J gene is TRBJ1-2, the V gene TRBV29-1, with unresolved D. The CDR3 consists of 18 residues. V lost 3 bases, J lost 4 bases, and 27 bases lay in between. CDR1 and CDR2 from the germline V gene are SQVTM and ANQGSEA. This chain's CDR3 is CSVDIELNGEGPLYGYTF. DNA for the CDR3: TGCAGCGTTGACATCGAACTCAATGGTGAGGGCCCCCTCTATGGCTACACCTTC.

This clonotype was seen ten or more times. The chain combines TRBV6-5 with TRBJ2-7, with D perhaps TRBD2 (6 bases). Germline V gene lookup returns CDR1 MNHEY and CDR2 SVGAGI. V dropped 0 bases and J dropped 2 bases, with 11 bases sitting between them. The CDR3 consists of 15 residues. The CDR3 loop is CASSYSTRGAYEQYF. For the CDR3, the DNA is TGTGCCAGCAGTTACTCGACTAGGGGCGCCTACGAGCAGTACTTC.

This clonotype was detected ten times or more. The chain links TRBV5-1 to TRBJ1-2, with TRBD1 identical over 7 bases. This CDR3 contains 15 residues. Germline V gene lookup returns CDR1 SGHRS and CDR2 YFSETQ. J was trimmed by 2 bases and V by 0 bases; bases with no gene match: 4. CDR3 protein: CASSLGGTANYGYTF. CDR3 nucleotides: TGCGCCAGCAGCTTGGGTGGGACAGCCAACTATGGCTACACCTTC.

This clonotype came up many times. The chain employs TRBV19 and TRBJ1-5; no definite D call. V was cut by 4 bases and J by 1 base, with 14 bases left in between. CDR1 is LNHDA, CDR2 SQIVND, per germline (reference sequence). The CDR3 consists of 16 residues. The CDR3 reads CASSTAPGSSNQPQHF. In nucleotides, the CDR3 is TGTGCCAGTAGTACTGCGCCGGGTTCAAGCAATCAGCCCCAGCATTTT.

This clonotype came up many times. The rearrangement joins TRBV7-2 to TRBJ2-5; 7 nucleotides agree with TRBD1. Looked up from germline, CDR1 is SGHTA and CDR2 is FQGNSA. The CDR3 sequence is 15 residues long. V shed 5 bases and J 0 bases; nucleotides not matched to a gene: 6. The CDR3 is CASSDGTVNQETQYF. The CDR3 nucleotides are TGTGCCAGCAGCGACGGGACAGTGAACCAAGAGACCCAGTACTTC.

Only one count was recorded for this clonotype. One end of the junction is discordant with germline, which a read error may explain. The rearrangement joins TRBV6-1 to TRBJ2-7, with 10 bases matching TRBD1. The CDR3 runs to 16 residues. Germline loops: CDR1 MNHNS, CDR2 SASEGT. The chain's CDR3 is CASTPSLGQGTYKQYF. As DNA, the CDR3 is TGTGCCAGCACACCATCCCTGGGACAGGGGACCTACAAGCAGTACTTC.

This clonotype was recorded at least ten times. The gene calls are TRBV3-1 and TRBJ2-7, with TRBD1 as a possible D gene (5 bases). The CDR3 loop spans 14 amino acids. V lost 1 base to trimming and J lost 4 bases, with 11 bases between them. Germline V CDR1 and CDR2: LGHDT, YNNKEL (reference sequence). The CDR3 region has the DNA TGTGCCAGCAGCCAAGGCGACAGATTTTACGAGCAGTACTTC. Its translation is CASSQGDRFYEQYF.

This clonotype came up many times. The chain combines TRBV30 with TRBJ1-2; 8 bases agree with TRBD1. The V gene's germline CDR1 is GTSNPN and CDR2 SVGIG (reference sequence). CDR3 length: 14 amino acids. V lost 2 bases and J lost 7; bases outside the gene matches: 9. CDR3 sequence reads: CAWSPGQGWRGYTF. CDR3 sequence (DNA): TGTGCCTGGAGTCCCGGACAGGGATGGCGTGGCTACACCTTC.

The J gene is TRBJ1-1, the V gene TRBV12-5; 10 bases are shared with TRBD1. The CDR3 loop spans 16 amino acids. After removal of 0 bases from V and 0 bases from J, the junction contained 1 base not matched to a gene. Germline-derived CDR1 and CDR2 are LGHNT and FRNRAP. For the CDR3, the DNA is TGTGCTAGTGGTTTGGTGACAGGGGGCTTGAACACTGAAGCTTTCTTT. The encoded protein is CASGLVTGGLNTEAFF.

This clonotype was seen many times. The genes are TRBV5-1 and TRBJ1-2; D is uncertain. CDR3 length equals 14 residues. Germline CDR1 reads SGHRS; CDR2 reads YFSETQ. V dropped 0 bases and J dropped 7 bases, with 13 bases sitting between them. In DNA, the CDR3 is TGCGCCAGCAGCTTGGTGACACCCGACGGTGGCTACACCTTC. Residues: CASSLVTPDGGYTF.

The table lists this clonotype with a few counts. The chain uses TRBV11-2 and TRBJ1-5; D gene uncertain. Trimming removed 5 bases at V and 4 bases at J, with 15 bases between. Germline V lookup: CDR1 SGHAT, CDR2 FQNNGV. The CDR3 totals 15 residues. The CDR3 region is CASSRGLSSNQPQHF. CDR3 bases: TGTGCCAGCAGCCGAGGGCTCTCAAGTAATCAGCCCCAGCATTTT.

This clonotype has ten or more counts. The J gene is TRBJ2-5, the V gene TRBV20-1, with D perhaps matching TRBD2 (6 bases). The CDR3 covers 13 residues. V was pared by 4 bases and J by 0 bases, with 9 bases between. The germline V gene encodes CDR1 DFQATT and CDR2 SNEGSKA (reference sequence). Here the CDR3 reads CSAKTRNQETQYF. Here the CDR3 DNA reads TGCAGTGCTAAGACTAGAAACCAAGAGACCCAGTACTTC.

This clonotype was observed at least ten times. DNA for the CDR3: TGTGCCAGCAGCCCCTACGCGGGACAGCTCAATCAGCCCCAGCATTTT. Translating it yields CASSPYAGQLNQPQHF. This rearrangement joins TRBV11-1 to TRBJ1-5; 7 bases match TRBD1. The CDR3 contains 16 residues. Germline V lookup: CDR1 SGHAT, CDR2 FQDESV (reference sequence). After removal of 5 bases from V and 3 bases from J, the junction contained 10 bases not matched to a gene.

This clonotype was recorded at least ten times. This chain joins TRBV6-4 and TRBJ2-7; 13 bases map to TRBD2. Trimming at V came to 2 bases and at J to 1 base, leaving 2 bases not matched to a gene. Per germline, CDR1 MRHNA and CDR2 SNTAGT. The CDR3 is 16 residues long. The CDR3 DNA follows: TGTGCCAGCAGTGACGGACTAGCGGGAGCATCCTACGAGCAGTACTTC. Translation gives CASSDGLAGASYEQYF.

Many counts were recorded for this clonotype. The CDR3 DNA follows: TGTGCCAGCAGCTTAGGGACCGGCTCTGGAAACACCATATATTTT. Encoded protein: CASSLGTGSGNTIYF. J is TRBJ1-3 and V is TRBV7-9, with D unresolved. This CDR3 spans 15 amino acids. Germline V gene lookup returns CDR1 SEHNR and CDR2 FQNEAQ (reference sequence). Trimming took off 1 base at V and 0 bases at J, with 7 bases between the two ends.